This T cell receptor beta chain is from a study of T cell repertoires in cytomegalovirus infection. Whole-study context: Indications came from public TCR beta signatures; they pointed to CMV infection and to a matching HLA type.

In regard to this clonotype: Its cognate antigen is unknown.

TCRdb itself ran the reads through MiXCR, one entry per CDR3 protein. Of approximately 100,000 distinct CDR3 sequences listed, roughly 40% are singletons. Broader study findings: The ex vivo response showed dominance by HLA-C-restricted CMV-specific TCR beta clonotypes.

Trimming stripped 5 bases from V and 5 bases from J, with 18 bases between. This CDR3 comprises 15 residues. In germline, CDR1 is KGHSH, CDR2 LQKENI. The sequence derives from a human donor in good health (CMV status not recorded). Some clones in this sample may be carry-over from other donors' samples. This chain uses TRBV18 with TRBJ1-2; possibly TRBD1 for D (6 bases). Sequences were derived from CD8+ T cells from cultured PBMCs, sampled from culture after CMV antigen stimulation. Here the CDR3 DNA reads TGTGCCAGCTCAGGGAACGGGGACACGAGATATGGCTACACCTTC. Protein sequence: CASSGNGDTRYGYTF.